Below are 15 T cell receptor beta chains sequenced from a single sample in a study of graft-versus-host responses after intestinal transplantation. Clones were sequenced by immunoSEQ multiplex PCR, and TCRdb holds only the in-frame ones, with some missing. The sample yields 37,000 or so clones, under 95% seen once. The sequencing here drew on PBMCs, taken around 43 weeks after intestinal transplant. The source is a human patient who received an intestinal transplant, so some T cells may come from the graft donor.

The gene calls are TRBV6-4 and TRBJ2-1; TRBD1 matches 8 bases. Trimming at V came to 3 bases and at J to 6 bases, leaving 7 bases not matched to a gene. CDR1 MRHNA and CDR2 SNTAGT come from the germline V gene. This CDR3 contains 15 residues. The CDR3 loop reads CASSERWTGSNEQFF. The CDR3 bases are TGTGCCAGCAGTGAACGTTGGACAGGGAGCAATGAGCAGTTCTTC.

The chain combines TRBV6-1 with TRBJ2-7, with 7 bases lining up with TRBD1. The germline gives CDR1 MNHNS, CDR2 SASEGT. The CDR3 is 15 residues long. V was clipped by 10 bases and J by 2 bases; unmatched bases: 14. CDR3 DNA sequence: TGTGCCACCCACCGAAAACGACAGGGCACCTACGAGCAGTACTTC. This encodes CATHRKRQGTYEQYF.

The V gene is TRBV5-1, the J gene TRBJ2-7; the D gene could be TRBD1 or TRBD2 (5 bases each). The germline gives CDR1 SGHRS, CDR2 YFSETQ. This CDR3 contains 13 residues. Trimming removed 4 bases from V and 7 bases from J, with 15 bases in between. For the CDR3, the DNA is TGCGCCAGCAGCCTTTTCGGGACGGGGGAGCAGTACTTC. Its protein is CASSLFGTGEQYF.

The chain carries TRBV5-1 and TRBJ2-7; 9 bases align to TRBD2. Germline CDR1 is SGHRS and CDR2 is YFSETQ. The CDR3 is 15 amino acids. V was pared by 2 bases and J by 7 bases, with 10 bases of the junction left unmatched. For the CDR3, the DNA is TGCGCCAGCAGCTTTAGGGCTAGCGGGACAAGAGAGCAGTACTTC. Its protein is CASSFRASGTREQYF.

V and J are TRBV6-5 and TRBJ1-5; unclear D gene. The CDR3 is 15 residues long. Deletions cut 6 bases from V and 0 bases from J, with 12 bases between. CDR1 MNHEY and CDR2 SVGAGI come from the germline V gene. CDR3 DNA sequence: TGTGCCAGCAGGGGGAAAGCCTATAGCAATCAGCCCCAGCATTTT. Its translation: CASRGKAYSNQPQHF.

This clone came up once. The chain carries TRBV5-1 and TRBJ1-4; 10 bases map to TRBD1. Trimming removed 4 bases from V and 6 bases from J; junction bases left unmatched: 3. CDR1 is SGHRS and CDR2 is YFSETQ in the germline V gene. The CDR3 has 14 residues. CDR3 nucleotide sequence: TGCGCCAGCAGCGAGGGACAGGGGTATGAAAAACTGTTTTTT. This translates into CASSEGQGYEKLFF.

J is TRBJ2-7 and V is TRBV15; D not certain. CDR1 is LNHNV and CDR2 is YYDKDF in the germline V gene (reference sequence). CDR3 length equals 16 residues. Trimming left V 0 bases short and J 6 bases short, with 18 bases between. The CDR3 sequence is CATSRDPTRISTEQYF. The CDR3 nucleotides are TGTGCCACCAGCAGAGATCCCACAAGGATCTCTACCGAGCAGTACTTC. Complete variable domain (other parts from reference TRBV15 and TRBJ2-7): DAMVIQNPRYQVTQFGKPVTLSCSQTLNHNVMYWYQQKSSQAPKLLFHYYDKDFNNEADTPDNFQSRRPNTSFCFLDIRSPGLGDTAMYLCATSRDPTRISTEQYFGPGTRLTVT.

V usage is TRBV29-1 and J usage is TRBJ2-7; the match to TRBD1 covers 9 bases. V was pared by 5 bases and J by 3 bases, with 5 bases of the junction left unmatched. The germline V gene has CDR1 SQVTM and CDR2 ANQGSEA. The CDR3 consists of 13 residues. CDR3 DNA: TGCAGCGTTCCGGGACAGGGACTCTACGAGCAGTACTTC. Translated: CSVPGQGLYEQYF.

V usage is TRBV19 and J usage is TRBJ2-2, with no clear D. CDR3 size: 13 residues. V lost 4 bases to trimming and J lost 0 bases, with 3 bases between them. Germline V gene lookup returns CDR1 LNHDA and CDR2 SQIVND (reference sequence). The chain's CDR3 is CASSTANTGELFF. In nucleotides, the CDR3 is TGTGCCAGTAGTACAGCGAACACCGGGGAGCTGTTTTTT.

The chain recombines TRBV29-1 with TRBJ2-7, with 12 bases aligning to TRBD2. This CDR3 region has 15 residues. The germline gives CDR1 SQVTM, CDR2 ANQGSEA. V lost 1 base, J lost 2 bases, and 3 bases stayed unmatched. This CDR3 is CSVEGLAGVPYEQYF. The CDR3 nucleotides are TGCAGCGTTGAAGGACTAGCGGGAGTACCCTACGAGCAGTACTTC.

This sequence joins TRBV10-1 and TRBJ2-2; D is ambiguous. The CDR3 sequence is 16 residues long. V shed 3 bases and J shed 2 bases, with 13 bases lying between them. Germline lookup yields CDR1 WNHNN and CDR2 SYGVQD (reference sequence). The CDR3 loop is CASSENSGVNTGELFF. The CDR3 bases are TGCGCCAGCAGTGAAAACAGTGGGGTCAACACCGGGGAGCTGTTTTTT.

The chain has TRBV4-2 and TRBJ2-7; TRBD1 is a possible D gene (5 bases). The CDR3 is 15 amino acids. The ends were cut back, 0 bases at V and 4 bases at J, with 13 bases in the middle. Germline values: CDR1 LGHNA, CDR2 YNFKEQ. CDR3 amino acids: CASSQDPQDIYEQYF. CDR3 in DNA: TGTGCCAGCAGCCAAGATCCCCAGGACATTTACGAGCAGTACTTC.

The V gene is TRBV18, the J gene TRBJ2-5; 10 bases align to TRBD1. Losses at the gene ends were 3 bases for V and 5 bases for J; bases not matched to a gene: 6. This CDR3 contains 15 residues. CDR1 and CDR2 (germline): KGHSH, LQKENI. This CDR3 reads CASSPSGTGAETQYF. The DNA for the CDR3 is TGTGCCAGCTCACCCTCCGGGACAGGGGCGGAGACCCAGTACTTC.

The V and J genes are TRBV5-1 and TRBJ2-3; D gene uncertain. The CDR3 runs to 15 residues. CDR1 and CDR2 (germline): SGHRS, YFSETQ. The germline V and J ends were trimmed by 0 bases and 0 bases, with 8 bases remaining between them. CDR3 nucleotide sequence: TGCGCCAGCAGCTTGGCCGGGCGGAGCACAGATACGCAGTATTTT. This codes for CASSLAGRSTDTQYF.

The chain is built from TRBV6-6 and TRBJ2-7; TRBD1 matches at 9 bases. Per the germline V gene, CDR1 is MNHNY and CDR2 is SVGAGI (reference sequence). V was clipped by 5 bases and J by 6 bases; unmatched bases: 11. The CDR3 contains 15 residues. CDR3 in DNA: TGTGCCAGCAGTGCCCCGGGACAGGGAAGGGCCGAGCAGTACTTC. This gives the protein CASSAPGQGRAEQYF.